This record concerns one TCR beta chain sequence. Its antigen is unidentified. The CDR3 extends over 12 amino acids. Germline CDR1 and CDR2: SNHLY and FYNNEI. Unmatched junction bases numbered 4, after V lost 4 bases and J lost 8 bases. This entry belongs to a study of T cell responses to AZD1222 COVID-19 vaccine. The study's findings and limits: The study found vaccine-associated CD4 TCRs spanning spike, dominant at 160-218 and 743-854.

Here immunoSEQ multiplex PCR was the method, and the copy in TCRdb shows in-frame clones only, minus some. Counted here are 150,000 or so clones, just over 90% occurring once; the ten biggest clones make up 1% to 1.5%. This TCR was recovered from an adult who received the AZD1222 COVID-19 vaccine. Sequences were derived from peripheral blood, sampled 28 days after the second AZD1222 dose. The chain carries TRBV2 and TRBJ1-2; 7 bases map to TRBD1. CDR3 amino acids: CASSVGGGGYTF. DNA for the CDR3: TGTGCCAGCAGTGTAGGGGGCGGGGGCTACACCTTC.